Following are 9 T cell receptor beta chains from one sample sequenced in a study of T-cell reconstitution after alpha-beta-depleted transplantation in children. Researchers prepared the TCRbeta library using unique molecular identifiers, the study reports. From the PCR reads, TCRdb called clonotypes with MiXCR, one entry per CDR3 protein. The sample has about 610,000 distinct CDR3 sequences, 10% seen once. The specimen comprised PBMCs from the stem cell graft donor, sampled from the stem cell graft. The receptors were sampled from a human donor who donated a stem cell graft to a child with acute myeloid leukemia.

The CDR3, as DNA: TGTGCCAGCAGTAGTTCGGGGGCGAGGGCAAGCTATGGCTACACCTTC. Protein: CASSSSGARASYGYTF. The chain links TRBV12-3 or TRBV12-4 to TRBJ1-2; D might be TRBD1 (6 bases). The CDR3 consists of 16 residues. Trimming took off 5 bases at V and 4 bases at J, with 20 bases between the two ends.

This clonotype was observed many times. The rearrangement links TRBV29-1 to TRBJ2-3; 8 bases are shared with TRBD2. Germline CDR1 SQVTM, CDR2 ANQGSEA. The V and J ends lost 6 bases and 0 bases, in that order; junction bases with no gene match: 2. The CDR3 extends over 13 amino acids. The CDR3 reads CSVPSGSTDTQYF. The CDR3 region has the DNA TGCAGCGTCCCTAGCGGGAGCACAGATACGCAGTATTTT.

This clonotype was detected ten times or more. The V call is TRBV20-1, the J call TRBJ2-1; the match to TRBD2 covers 7 bases. The length of the CDR3 is 12 residues. CDR1 and CDR2 from the germline V gene are DFQATT and SNEGSKA (reference sequence). DNA of the CDR3: TGCAGCCCGGGAGGTAGTAGGAATGAGCAGTTCTTC. This encodes CSPGGSRNEQFF.

This chain joins TRBV7-2 and TRBJ2-7; 8 bases match TRBD2. V lost 2 bases to trimming and J lost 5 bases; unmatched junction nucleotides: 17. Looked up from germline, CDR1 is SGHTA and CDR2 is FQGNSA. CDR3 length: 18 amino acids. DNA of the CDR3: TGTGCCAGCAGCTTACCGGGACTAGTTTCCTTTTCGGCGAACGAGCAGTACTTC. Amino acids: CASSLPGLVSFSANEQYF.

The chain couples TRBV9 to TRBJ2-3; maybe TRBD2 (6 bases). Per germline, CDR1 SGDLS and CDR2 YYNGEE. The germline V and J ends were trimmed by 3 bases and 6 bases, with 11 bases remaining between them. This CDR3 has 13 amino acids. The CDR3 region has the DNA TGTGCCAGCAGCGCCCTAGGAGGGGATACGCAGTATTTT. Encoded protein: CASSALGGDTQYF. Variable domain in full (rest from reference TRBV9 and TRBJ2-3): DSGVTQTPKHLITATGQRVTLRCSPRSGDLSVYWYQQSLDQGLQFLIQYYNGEERAKGNILERFSAQQFPDLHSELNLSSLELGDSALYFCASSALGGDTQYFGPGTRLTVL.

The rearrangement links TRBV7-2 to TRBJ2-2; perhaps TRBD1 as D (6 bases). Germline V gene sequence: CDR1 SGHTA, CDR2 FQGNSA. The CDR3 extends over 16 amino acids. V was trimmed by 1 base and J by 1 base, leaving 10 bases between them. In DNA, the CDR3 is TGTGCCAGCAGCTTAGTGGGGGCTGGGAACACCGGGGAGCTGTTTTTT. This encodes CASSLVGAGNTGELFF.

The V call is TRBV7-9, the J call TRBJ2-1; D not resolved. CDR1 is SEHNR and CDR2 is FQNEAQ in the germline V gene (reference sequence). The CDR3 covers 13 residues. Between the trimmed V and J ends, which lost 8 bases and 0 bases, there was a span of 8 bases. The CDR3 sequence is CASGPSSYNEQFF. The CDR3 DNA reads as TGTGCCAGCGGGCCTAGCTCCTACAATGAGCAGTTCTTC.

As to this clonotype: The junction differs from germline at one of its ends, possibly a read error. The genes are TRBV20-1 and TRBJ2-1; 15 bases are shared with TRBD2. Germline CDR1 is DFQATT and CDR2 is SNEGSKA (reference sequence). The CDR3 has 18 amino acids. The CDR3 loop is CCARARTSGRGTYNEQFF. The DNA of the CDR3 is TGCTGTGCTAGAGCCCGGACTAGCGGGAGGGGGACCTACAATGAGCAGTTCTTC.

The rearrangement uses TRBV7-2 and TRBJ2-4; 10 bases fit TRBD2. From germline, CDR1 is SGHTA and CDR2 FQGNSA. V was pared by 1 base and J by 2 bases, with 2 bases of the junction left unmatched. This CDR3 contains 16 residues. DNA of the CDR3: TGTGCCAGCAGCTTAGATAGCGGGAGGACCAAAAACATTCAGTACTTC. As protein: CASSLDSGRTKNIQYF.